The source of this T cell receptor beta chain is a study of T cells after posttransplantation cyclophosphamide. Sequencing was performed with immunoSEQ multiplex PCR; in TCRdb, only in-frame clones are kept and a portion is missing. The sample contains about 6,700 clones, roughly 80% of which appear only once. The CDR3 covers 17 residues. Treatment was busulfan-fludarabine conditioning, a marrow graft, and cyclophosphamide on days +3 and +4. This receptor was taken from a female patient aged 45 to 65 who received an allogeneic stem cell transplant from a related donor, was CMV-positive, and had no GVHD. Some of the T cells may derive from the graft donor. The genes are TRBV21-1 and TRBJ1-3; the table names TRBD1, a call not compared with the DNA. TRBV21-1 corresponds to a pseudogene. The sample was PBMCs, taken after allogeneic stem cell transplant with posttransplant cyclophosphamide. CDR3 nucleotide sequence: TGTGCCAGCAGCACCACCCGACAGGTAAGGGGTGGAAACACCATATATTTT. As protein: CASSTTRQVRGGNTIYF.